This T cell receptor (beta chain) was identified in a study of T cells in women clearing cervical HPV infection. Sequencing was performed with immunoSEQ multiplex PCR; in TCRdb, only in-frame clones are kept and a portion is missing. The listing contains fewer than 35,000 clones. As concerns this clone: The CDR3 end falls 3 residues outside the read, so it is completed with the germline J gene.

The germline gives CDR1 DFQATT, CDR2 SNEGSKA (reference sequence). The CDR3 extends over 16 amino acids. The V end was cut by 1 base, the J end by 2 bases, with 16 bases between. Sequenced sample: blood buffy coat. The sequence came from a woman aged 18-69 years with a cervical HPV16 infection that either progressed to CIN3+ or cleared (not recorded which). The chain recombines TRBV20-1 with TRBJ2-3; the D gene is possibly TRBD2 (6 bases). CDR3 DNA (partial): TGCAGTGCTAGAGGTTTTGGGCGGGGATCCACAGATACG. This encodes CSARGFGRGSTDT. In full, the CDR3 reads CSARGFGRGSTDTQYF.